These T cell receptor beta chains were read from a single sample in a study of shared clonotypes between healthy human individuals. Assay used: immunoSEQ multiplex PCR; TCRdb lists only in-frame clones, some missing. This table holds around 1 million clones, over 75% found once. Specimen: memory CD4+ T cells sorted from blood. The receptors shown here come from a young man in good health. CDR3s include the opening cysteine and the closing phenylalanine or tryptophan. A D gene is named only where the DNA matches it firmly. Rows may omit the clone size; those that give it use once, few, many or a size class.

TRBJ2-7 TRBV28 TRBD1 NA TGTGCCAGCAGCTACGGGACAGGGGGATCCTACGAGCAGTACTTC CASSYGTGGSYEQYF
TRBJ2-2 TRBV9 NA NA TGTGCCAGCAGCCCGGGACTGGTGGTTGGAGGGGAGCTGTTTTTT CASSPGLVVGGELFF
TRBJ1-3 TRBV29-1 NA NA TGCAGCGCCCCGGACAGCTCTGGAAACACCATATATTTT CSAPDSSGNTIYF
TRBJ1-4 TRBV7-9 NA NA TGTGCCAGCAGTAGGGAGGTCGGTGAAAAACTGTTTTTT CASSREVGEKLFF
TRBJ1-1 TRBV4-1 TRBD1 NA TGCGCCAGCAGCCAAGACAACACAGGGGGGGATGTAATCGGCACTGAAGCTTTCTTT CASSQDNTGGDVIGTEAFF
TRBJ2-3 TRBV5-6 NA NA TGTGCCAGCAGCTTATTGGTAGATACGCAGTATTTT CASSLLVDTQYF
TRBJ2-7 TRBV6-5 TRBD1 NA TGTGCCAGCAGTTCCCCGGGACAGGGGTTAACCTACGAGCAGTACTTC CASSSPGQGLTYEQYF
TRBJ1-1 TRBV5-1 NA NA TGCGCCAGCGGGGATCTAAAAACTGAAGCTTTCTTT CASGDLKTEAFF
TRBJ2-3 TRBV2 NA NA TGTGCCAGCGTCATTGGGGGTGGCACAGATACGCAGTATTTT CASVIGGGTDTQYF
TRBJ2-3 TRBV21-1 NA NA NA CASIWGSGTSGTDTQYF
TRBJ1-1 TRBV18 NA NA TGTGCCAGCTCACCGGTAAGAGTGAACACTGAAGCTTTCTTT CASSPVRVNTEAFF
TRBJ2-1 TRBV11-2 TRBD1 NA TGTGCCAGCAGCCCTCAACAGGGGAAACTTTACAATGAGCAGTTCTTC CASSPQQGKLYNEQFF
TRBJ2-7 TRBV30 NA once TGTGCCTGGAGTCAGGACCTCTACGAGCAGTACTTC CAWSQDLYEQYF
TRBJ2-1 TRBV11-2 NA NA TGTGCCAGCAGCTTATTGGGTGTGGGGGGCAAGGATGAGCAGTTCTTC CASSLLGVGGKDEQFF
TRBJ2-5 TRBV18 NA NA TGTGCCAGCTCACTACAGGGTTTGAAGACCCAGTACTTC CASSLQGLKTQYF
TRBJ1-2 TRBV19 TRBD1 NA TGTGCCAGTAGTGTGACGACAGGGGCCAACTATGGCTACACCTTC CASSVTTGANYGYTF
TRBJ2-5 TRBV5-4 TRBD1 NA TGTGCCAGCAGCTTGGGGGACAGGGGCCAAGAGACCCAGTACTTC CASSLGDRGQETQYF
TRBJ2-2 TRBV7-3 NA NA TGTGCCAGCAGCCCTCACGGGGGAAACACCGGGGGGCTGTTTTTT CASSPHGGNTGGLFF
TRBJ2-5 TRBV7-9 NA NA TGTGCCAGCAGCTTACTACAGGATGGGGCGAGAGAGACCCAGTACTTC CASSLLQDGARETQYF
TRBJ1-5 TRBV6-1 NA once TGTGCCAGCAGTGAACGGCTTGGCAATCAGCCCCAGCATTTT CASSERLGNQPQHF
TRBJ1-4 TRBV5-4 NA NA TGTGCCAGCAGCTTGGCCCAGGGAGCTAATGAAAAACTGTTTTTT CASSLAQGANEKLFF
TRBJ2-7 TRBV18 TRBD2 NA TGTGCCAGCTCACTCGGGACTAGCGGGATCCACTCCTACGAGCAGTACTTC CASSLGTSGIHSYEQYF
TRBJ1-6 TRBV18 NA NA TGTGCCAGCTCACCAGCGCTTCAGGGATCACCCCTCCACTTT CASSPALQGSPLHF
TRBJ2-7 TRBV20-1 NA NA TGCAGTGCTGACGAGCAGTACTTC CSADEQYF
TRBJ2-3 TRBV18 NA NA TGTGCCAGCTCACCTGATCGGGATACGCAGTATTTT CASSPDRDTQYF
TRBJ2-2 TRBV5-3 NA few TGTGCCAGAAGCGAGACAGCCACGAACACCGGGGAGCTGTTTTTT CARSETATNTGELFF
TRBJ2-7 TRBV27 NA once TGTGCCAGCAGTTACAGGCCTGGCTACGAGCAGTACTTC CASSYRPGYEQYF
TRBJ2-5 TRBV11-2 TRBD2 NA TGTGCCAGCAGCTTAAGTCGCGGGGGTGTGGAGACCCAGTACTTC CASSLSRGGVETQYF
TRBJ2-1 TRBV7-2 NA NA TGTGCCAGCAGCCCCCTACCAACCCCCTACAATGAGCAGTTCTTC CASSPLPTPYNEQFF
TRBJ2-4 TRBV4-3 NA NA TGCGCCAGCAGCCAAGATTTGGTTCCCGCCAAAAACATTCAGTACTTC CASSQDLVPAKNIQYF
TRBJ2-1 TRBV5-4 TRBD2 few TGTGCCAGCAGCCCCGAGACTAGCGTATACAATGAGCAGTTCTTC CASSPETSVYNEQFF
TRBJ2-1 TRBV29-1 TRBD2 NA TGCAGCGTTGAGCCCGGGACTACCAATGAGCAGTTCTTC CSVEPGTTNEQFF
TRBJ2-1 TRBV7-2 NA NA TGTGCCAGCAGCCCAGACCGGGGACAAGCTGAGCAGTTCTTC CASSPDRGQAEQFF
TRBJ1-6 TRBV11-2 NA NA TGTGCCAGCAGCTTAGATCTACAACGGGGAACAAACAGATCACCCCTCCACTTT CASSLDLQRGTNRSPLHF
TRBJ2-6 TRBV21-1 NA many TGTGCCCCCACAACCTCTGGGGCCAACGTCCTGACTTTC CAPTTSGANVLTF
TRBJ1-2 TRBV13 NA NA TGTGCCAGCAGCCCTCGACAGGCGGGACACTATGGCTACACCTTC CASSPRQAGHYGYTF
TRBJ1-1 TRBV7-2 TRBD1 NA TGTGCCAGCAGCAGAGACAGGGCTAGCACTGAAGCTTTCTTT CASSRDRASTEAFF
TRBJ2-5 TRBV4-2 TRBD1 few TGTGCCAGCAGCCCCCTAGGGGGGACAGGGGAAGAGACCCAGTACTTC CASSPLGGTGEETQYF
TRBJ2-7 TRBV5-4 NA once TGTGCCAGCAGCTTGGGGCAATTCCCCTACGAGCAGTACTTC CASSLGQFPYEQYF
TRBJ1-5 TRBV6-1 NA many TGTGCCAGCAGTGCGGGCCCTAGCAATCAGCCCCAGCATTTT CASSAGPSNQPQHF
TRBJ1-6 TRBV5-4 NA NA TGTGCCAGCAGCTTTCAGGGGCCCCTCAATTCACCCCTCCACTTT CASSFQGPLNSPLHF
TRBJ1-2 TRBV2 NA once TGTGCCAGCAGTGGAGAGACAGATCGTTATGGCTACACCTTC CASSGETDRYGYTF
TRBJ1-1 TRBV7-2 TRBD1 NA TGTGCCAGCAGCTTCCGGGACAGGGGAACTGAAGCTTTCTTT CASSFRDRGTEAFF
TRBJ1-1 TRBV28 NA NA TGTGCCAGCACCCCCCACGGCATGAACACTGAAGCTTTCTTT CASTPHGMNTEAFF
TRBJ2-2 TRBV5-4 TRBD1 NA TGTGCCAGCAGCCCGGGACAGCCGAACACCGGGGAGCTGTTTTTT CASSPGQPNTGELFF
TRBJ2-7 TRBV28 TRBD1 once TGTGCCAGCAGAACTATAACAGGGGTTAGAGAGCAGTACTTC CASRTITGVREQYF
TRBJ1-2 TRBV4-1 TRBD1 NA TGCGCCAGCAGCCCGGGACAGGGAACGTTTGATGGCTACACCTTC CASSPGQGTFDGYTF
TRBJ1-5 TRBV30 TRBD1 few TGTGCCTGGAGTAGCAGGGGGCGCGGCAATCAGCCCCAGCATTTT CAWSSRGRGNQPQHF
TRBJ1-4 TRBV7-3 NA NA TGTGCCAGCAGCTTACAGGCTGCAACTAATGAAAAACTGTTTTTT CASSLQAATNEKLFF
TRBJ1-6 TRBV18 NA NA TGTGCCAGCTCACCACTGGGGACGGCTAGGTCACCCCTCCACTTT CASSPLGTARSPLHF
TRBJ2-1 TRBV4-1 NA NA TGCGCCAGCAGCCATCCTCTGACCAGAAATGAGCAGTTCTTC CASSHPLTRNEQFF
TRBJ2-2 TRBV10-3 TRBD2 NA TGTGCCATCAGTGTGTCTAGCGGGACGAACACCGGGGAGCTGTTTTTT CAISVSSGTNTGELFF
TRBJ2-1 TRBV9 NA NA TGTGCCAGCAGCACGGATACCGAGAATGAGCAGTTCTTC CASSTDTENEQFF